This T cell receptor beta chain was sequenced for a study of T-cell memory formation after mild COVID-19. Findings of the study overall: Clones shrinking from day 15 to 85 showed even CD4/CD8 mixes; later expanders tilted CD4+.

V lost 3 bases, J lost 4 bases, and 10 bases lay in between. The CDR3 spans 14 residues. Germline CDR1 and CDR2: SGHNT and YYREEE (reference sequence). With respect to this clonotype: The antigen remains unidentified.

TCRdb re-called the 5' RACE reads through MiXCR, storing one row per CDR3 protein. The table lists approximately 250,000 distinct CDR3 sequences, approximately 16% of them singletons, with more than 20% in the top ten. The V call is TRBV5-4, the J call TRBJ2-2; TRBD1 might be the D (5 bases). The clonotype comes from a man aged 18 to 29 who had mild COVID-19 (a few samples of this study predate the infection). Cell type and time point are not known. The sequenced sample consisted of PBMCs or a T cell subset sorted from them (not recorded which). The CDR3 sequence: CASSSPTGTGELFF. The CDR3 DNA is TGTGCCAGCAGCTCCCCCACAGGCACCGGGGAGCTGTTTTTT.